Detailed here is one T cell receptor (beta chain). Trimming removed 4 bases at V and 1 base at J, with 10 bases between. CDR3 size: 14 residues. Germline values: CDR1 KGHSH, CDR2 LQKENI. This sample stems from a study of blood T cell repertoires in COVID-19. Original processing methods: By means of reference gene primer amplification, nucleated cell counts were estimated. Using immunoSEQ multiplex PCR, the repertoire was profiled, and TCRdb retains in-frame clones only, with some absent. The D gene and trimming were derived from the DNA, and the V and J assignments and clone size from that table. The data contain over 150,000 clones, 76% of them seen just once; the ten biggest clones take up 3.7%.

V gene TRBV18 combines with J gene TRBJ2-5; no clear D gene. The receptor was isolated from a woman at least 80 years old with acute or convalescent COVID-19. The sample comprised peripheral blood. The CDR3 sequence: CASSRVQTQETQYF. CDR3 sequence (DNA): TGTGCCAGCTCACGGGTACAGACCCAAGAGACCCAGTACTTC. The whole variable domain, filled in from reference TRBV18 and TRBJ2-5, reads NAGVMQNPRHLVRRRGQEARLRCSPMKGHSHVYWYRQLPEEGLKFMVYLQKENIIDESGMPKERFSAEFPKEGPSILRIQQVVRGDSAAYFCASSRVQTQETQYFGPGTRLLVL.